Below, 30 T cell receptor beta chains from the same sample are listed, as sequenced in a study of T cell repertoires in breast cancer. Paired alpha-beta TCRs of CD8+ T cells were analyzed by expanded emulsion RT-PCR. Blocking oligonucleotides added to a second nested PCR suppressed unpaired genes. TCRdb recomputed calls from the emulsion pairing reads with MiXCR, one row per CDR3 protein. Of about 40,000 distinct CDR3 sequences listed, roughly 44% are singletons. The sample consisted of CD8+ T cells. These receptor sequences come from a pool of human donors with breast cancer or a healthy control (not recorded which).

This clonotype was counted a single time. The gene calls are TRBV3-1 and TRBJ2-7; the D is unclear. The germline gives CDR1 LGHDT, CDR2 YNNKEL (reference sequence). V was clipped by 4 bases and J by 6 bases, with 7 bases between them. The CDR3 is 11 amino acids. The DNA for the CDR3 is TGTGCCAGCAGCCGAGGAGCCGAGCAGTACTTC. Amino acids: CASSRGAEQYF.

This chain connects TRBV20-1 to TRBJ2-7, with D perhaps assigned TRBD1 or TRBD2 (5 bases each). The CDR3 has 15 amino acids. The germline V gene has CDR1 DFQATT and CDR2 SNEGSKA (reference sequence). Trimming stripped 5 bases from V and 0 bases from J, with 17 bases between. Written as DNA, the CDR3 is TGCAGTGCTGGTGCTGACGGGACGGGCTCCTACGAGCAGTACTTC. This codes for CSAGADGTGSYEQYF.

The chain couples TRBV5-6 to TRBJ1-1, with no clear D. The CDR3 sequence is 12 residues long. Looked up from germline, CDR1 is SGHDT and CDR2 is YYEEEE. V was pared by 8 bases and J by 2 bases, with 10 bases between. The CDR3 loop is CARPCPNTEAFF. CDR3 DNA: TGTGCCAGACCGTGCCCTAACACTGAAGCTTTCTTT.

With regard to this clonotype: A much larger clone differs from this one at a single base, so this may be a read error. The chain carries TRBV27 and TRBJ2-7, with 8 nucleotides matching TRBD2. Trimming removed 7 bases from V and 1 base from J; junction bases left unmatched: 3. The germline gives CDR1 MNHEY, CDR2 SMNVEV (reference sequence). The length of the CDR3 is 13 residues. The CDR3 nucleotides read TGTGCCAGCAACACGGGGGGGTCCTACGAGCAGTACTTC. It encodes CASNTGGSYEQYF.

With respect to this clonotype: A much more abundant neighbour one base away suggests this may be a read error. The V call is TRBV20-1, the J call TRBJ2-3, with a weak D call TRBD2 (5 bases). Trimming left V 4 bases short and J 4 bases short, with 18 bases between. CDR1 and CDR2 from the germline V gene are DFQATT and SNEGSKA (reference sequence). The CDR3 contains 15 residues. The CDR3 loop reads CSAKAAIAEADTQYF. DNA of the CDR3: TGCAGTGCTAAAGCGGCGATTGCTGAAGCAGATACGCAGTATTTT.

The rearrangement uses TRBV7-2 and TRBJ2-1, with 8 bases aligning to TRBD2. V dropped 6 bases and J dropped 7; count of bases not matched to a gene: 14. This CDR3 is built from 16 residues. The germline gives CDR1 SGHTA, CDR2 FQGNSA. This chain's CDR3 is CASRTTCGGPRNEQFF. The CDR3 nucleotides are TGTGCCAGCAGGACGACTTGCGGGGGGCCTCGGAATGAGCAGTTCTTC.

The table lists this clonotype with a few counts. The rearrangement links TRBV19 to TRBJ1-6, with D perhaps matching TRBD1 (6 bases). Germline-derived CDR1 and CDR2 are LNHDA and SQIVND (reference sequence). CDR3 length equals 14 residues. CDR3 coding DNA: TGTGCTTCGAATCACCCCGGGACATCTTCACCCCTCCACTTT. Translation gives CASNHPGTSSPLHF.

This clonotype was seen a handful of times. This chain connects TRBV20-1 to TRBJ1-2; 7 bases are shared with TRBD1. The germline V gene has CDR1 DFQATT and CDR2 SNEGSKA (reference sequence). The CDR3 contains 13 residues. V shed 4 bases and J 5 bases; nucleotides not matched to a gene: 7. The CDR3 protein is CSATWDSLYGYTF. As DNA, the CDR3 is TGCAGTGCTACCTGGGACAGCCTTTATGGCTACACCTTC.

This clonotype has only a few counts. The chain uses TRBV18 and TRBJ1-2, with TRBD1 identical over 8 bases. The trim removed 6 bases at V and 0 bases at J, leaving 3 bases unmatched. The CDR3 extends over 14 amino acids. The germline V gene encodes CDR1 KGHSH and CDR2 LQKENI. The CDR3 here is CASSQGATNYGYTF. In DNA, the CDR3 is TGTGCCAGCTCCCAGGGGGCGACTAACTATGGCTACACCTTC.

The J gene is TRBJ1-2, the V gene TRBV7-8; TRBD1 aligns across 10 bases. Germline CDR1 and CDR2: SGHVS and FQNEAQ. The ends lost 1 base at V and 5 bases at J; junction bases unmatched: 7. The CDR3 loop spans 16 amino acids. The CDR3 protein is CASSLGATGGGYGYTF. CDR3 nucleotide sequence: TGTGCCAGCAGCTTAGGAGCGACAGGGGGCGGGTATGGCTACACCTTC.

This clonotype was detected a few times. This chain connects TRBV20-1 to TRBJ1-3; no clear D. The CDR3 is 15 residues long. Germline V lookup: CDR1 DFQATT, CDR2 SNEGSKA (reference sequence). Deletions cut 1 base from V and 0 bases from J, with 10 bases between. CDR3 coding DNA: TGCAGTGCTAGAGTTCCAGGCCGCTCTGGAAACACCATATATTTT. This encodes CSARVPGRSGNTIYF.

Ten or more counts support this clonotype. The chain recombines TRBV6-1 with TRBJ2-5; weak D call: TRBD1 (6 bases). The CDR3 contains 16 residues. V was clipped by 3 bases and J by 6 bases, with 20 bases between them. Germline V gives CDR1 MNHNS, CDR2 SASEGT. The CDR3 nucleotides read TGTGCCAGCAGTGATTCCCGTATGGGCAGGGGACAGACCCAGTACTTC. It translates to CASSDSRMGRGQTQYF.

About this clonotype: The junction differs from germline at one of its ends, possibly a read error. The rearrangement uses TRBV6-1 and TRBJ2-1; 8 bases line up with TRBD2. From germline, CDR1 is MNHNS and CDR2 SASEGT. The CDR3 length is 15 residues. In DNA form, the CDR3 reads TGTGCCAGCAGCCAACTAGCGGCATCCTACAATGAGCGGTTCTTC. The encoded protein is CASSQLAASYNERFF.

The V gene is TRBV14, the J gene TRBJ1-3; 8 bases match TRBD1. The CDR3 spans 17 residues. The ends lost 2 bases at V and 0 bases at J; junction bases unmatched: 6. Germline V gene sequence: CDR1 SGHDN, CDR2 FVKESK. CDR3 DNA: TGTGCCAGCAGCCAATGGACAGGGCGCAGCTCTGGAAACACCATATATTTT. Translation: CASSQWTGRSSGNTIYF. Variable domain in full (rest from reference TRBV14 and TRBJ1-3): EAGVTQFPSHSVIEKGQTVTLRCDPISGHDNLYWYRRVMGKEIKFLLHFVKESKQDESGMPNNRFLAERTGGTYSTLKVQPAELEDSGVYFCASSQWTGRSSGNTIYFGEGSWLTVV.

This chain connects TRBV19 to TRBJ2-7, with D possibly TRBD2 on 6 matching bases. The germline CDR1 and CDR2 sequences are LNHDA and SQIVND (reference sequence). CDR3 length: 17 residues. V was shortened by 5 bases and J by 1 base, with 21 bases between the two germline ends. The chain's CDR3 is CASSSRRGSIFSYEQYF. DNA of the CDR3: TGTGCCAGTAGTTCCCGGAGGGGCAGTATTTTTTCCTACGAGCAGTACTTC.

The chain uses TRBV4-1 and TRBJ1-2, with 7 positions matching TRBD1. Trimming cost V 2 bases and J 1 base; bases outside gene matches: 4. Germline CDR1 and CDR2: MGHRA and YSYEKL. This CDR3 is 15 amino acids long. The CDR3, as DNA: TGCGCCAGCAGCCAAATTAGGGACAGTAACTATGGCTACACCTTC. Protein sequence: CASSQIRDSNYGYTF.

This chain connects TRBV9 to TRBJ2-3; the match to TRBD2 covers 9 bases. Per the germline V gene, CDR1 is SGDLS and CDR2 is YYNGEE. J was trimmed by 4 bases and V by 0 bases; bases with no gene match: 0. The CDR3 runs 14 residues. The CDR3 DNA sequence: TGTGCCAGCAGCGTAGCTAGCGGGGCAGATACGCAGTATTTT. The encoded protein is CASSVASGADTQYF.

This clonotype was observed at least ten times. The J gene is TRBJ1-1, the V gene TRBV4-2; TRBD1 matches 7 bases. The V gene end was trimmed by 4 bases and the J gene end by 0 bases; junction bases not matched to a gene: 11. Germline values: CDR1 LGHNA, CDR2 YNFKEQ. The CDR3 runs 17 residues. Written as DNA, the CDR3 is TGTGCCAGCAGCCGAAGACCGGGACAGAGGATGAACACTGAAGCTTTCTTT. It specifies CASSRRPGQRMNTEAFF.

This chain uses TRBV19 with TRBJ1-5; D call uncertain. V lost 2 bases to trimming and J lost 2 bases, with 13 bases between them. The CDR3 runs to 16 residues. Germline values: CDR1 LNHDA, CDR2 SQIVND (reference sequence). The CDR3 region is CASSISNSVGNQPQHF. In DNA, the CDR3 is TGTGCCAGTAGTATATCGAATTCGGTGGGCAATCAGCCCCAGCATTTT.

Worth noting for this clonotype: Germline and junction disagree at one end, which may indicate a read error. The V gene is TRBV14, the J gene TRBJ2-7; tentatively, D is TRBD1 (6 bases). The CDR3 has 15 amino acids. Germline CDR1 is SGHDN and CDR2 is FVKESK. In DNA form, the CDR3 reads TGTGCCGGCAGCCATAAGACAGGCCCTACCTACGAGCAGTACTTC. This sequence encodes CAGSHKTGPTYEQYF.

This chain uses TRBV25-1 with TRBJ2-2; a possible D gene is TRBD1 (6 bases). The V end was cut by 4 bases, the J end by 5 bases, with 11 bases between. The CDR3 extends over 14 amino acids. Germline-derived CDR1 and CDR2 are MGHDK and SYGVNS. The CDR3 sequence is CASSVGAFTGELFF. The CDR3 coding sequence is TGTGCCAGCAGTGTGGGGGCTTTTACCGGGGAGCTGTTTTTT.

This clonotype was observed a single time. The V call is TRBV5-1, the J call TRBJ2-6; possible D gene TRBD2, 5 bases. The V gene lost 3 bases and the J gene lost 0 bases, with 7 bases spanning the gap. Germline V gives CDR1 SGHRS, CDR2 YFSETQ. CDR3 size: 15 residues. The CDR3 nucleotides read TGCGCCAGCAGCTCTAGCCTCTCTGGGGCCAACGTCCTGACTTTC. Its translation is CASSSSLSGANVLTF.

This chain's CDR3 is CASSLIQGSGAEAFF. The CDR3 DNA sequence: TGTGCCAGCTCACTTATACAGGGGTCAGGGGCTGAAGCTTTCTTT. The chain employs TRBV18 and TRBJ1-1; 7 bases fit TRBD1. The CDR3 loop spans 15 amino acids. With V trimmed by 4 bases and J by 6 bases, 11 bases remained unmatched. Germline CDR1 KGHSH, CDR2 LQKENI.

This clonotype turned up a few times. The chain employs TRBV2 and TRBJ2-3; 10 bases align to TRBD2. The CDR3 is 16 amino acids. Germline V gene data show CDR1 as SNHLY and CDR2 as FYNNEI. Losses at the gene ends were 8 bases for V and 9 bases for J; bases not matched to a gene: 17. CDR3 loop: CASSTLAGAREETQYF. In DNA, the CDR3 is TGTGCCAGCTCAACTCTAGCGGGGGCGAGGGAGGAGACGCAGTATTTT.

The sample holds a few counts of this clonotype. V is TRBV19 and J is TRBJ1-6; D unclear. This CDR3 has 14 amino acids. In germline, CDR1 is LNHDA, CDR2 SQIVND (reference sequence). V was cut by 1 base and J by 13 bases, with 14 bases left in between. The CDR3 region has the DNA TGTGCCAGTAGTATAGGGGGATCCCCGGTCCCCCTCCACTTT. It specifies CASSIGGSPVPLHF.

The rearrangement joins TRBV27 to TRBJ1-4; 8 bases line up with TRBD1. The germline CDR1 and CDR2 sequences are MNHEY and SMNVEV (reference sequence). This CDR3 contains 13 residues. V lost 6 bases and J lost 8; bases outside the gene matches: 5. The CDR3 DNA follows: TGTGCCAGCAGGACAGGGGAAGTCGAAAAACTGTTTTTT. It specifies CASRTGEVEKLFF.

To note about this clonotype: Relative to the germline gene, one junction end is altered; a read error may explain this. The CDR3 region has the DNA TGTGCCAGCAGCACCACTAGTCGGTACGGCACCGAGGAGCTGTTTTTT. Protein product: CASSTTSRYGTEELFF. J is TRBJ2-2 and V is TRBV7-2; D is perhaps TRBD2 (5 bases). Germline values: CDR1 SGHTA, CDR2 FQGNSA. This CDR3 comprises 16 residues.

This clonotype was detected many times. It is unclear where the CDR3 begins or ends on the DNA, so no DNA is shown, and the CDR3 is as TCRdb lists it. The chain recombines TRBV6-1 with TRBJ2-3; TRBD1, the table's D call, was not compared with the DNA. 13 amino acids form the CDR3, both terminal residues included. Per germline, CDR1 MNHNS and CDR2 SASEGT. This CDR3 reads CASSWGQGSERYF.

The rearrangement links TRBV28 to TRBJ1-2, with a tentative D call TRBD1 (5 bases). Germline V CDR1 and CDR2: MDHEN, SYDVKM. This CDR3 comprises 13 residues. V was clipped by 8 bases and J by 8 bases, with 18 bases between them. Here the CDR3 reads CASGKAGYFGYTF. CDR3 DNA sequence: TGTGCCAGCGGGAAGGCAGGGTATTTCGGCTACACCTTC.

The CDR3 here is CASSYGTRSDTQYF. CDR3 nucleotide sequence: TGTGCCAGTAGTTACGGGACTAGATCAGATACGCAGTATTTT. The V and J genes are TRBV19 and TRBJ2-3, with 8 bases identical to TRBD2. V gave up 5 bases and J gave up 4 bases; unmatched junction bases: 5. Germline loops: CDR1 LNHDA, CDR2 SQIVND (reference sequence). There are 14 residues in the CDR3.